The 27 T cell receptor beta chains given below trace back to one sample, sequenced in a study of cytotoxic CD8 clonotypes in ibrutinib-treated CLL. Only in-frame clones appear in the TCRdb table, and some are missing; sequencing was by immunoSEQ multiplex PCR. Here the sample spans 15,000 to 20,000 clones, approximately 67% being singletons. This material consisted of PBMCs, taken before ibrutinib treatment. The receptors here all came from a human donor with chronic lymphocytic leukemia.

The V gene is TRBV12-5, the J gene TRBJ1-5; 7 bases are a match to TRBD1. The CDR3 consists of 18 residues. Germline CDR1 and CDR2: LGHNT and FRNRAP. With V trimmed by 0 bases and J by 5 bases, 13 bases remained unmatched. The CDR3 spells CASGLVIGGTYLDQPQHF. DNA of the CDR3: TGTGCTAGTGGTTTGGTTATAGGGGGCACATACTTAGATCAGCCCCAGCATTTT.

The chain links TRBV10-3 to TRBJ2-7; no firm D call. The V and J ends lost 3 bases and 3 bases respectively, with 12 bases between them. From germline, CDR1 is ENHRY and CDR2 SYGVKD. The CDR3 sequence is 14 residues long. The DNA of the CDR3 is TGTGCCATCAGTGATATAGGGAAAGGCTACGAGCAGTACTTC. It encodes CAISDIGKGYEQYF.

V usage is TRBV9 and J usage is TRBJ1-5, with 10 nucleotides matching TRBD1. V was pared by 4 bases and J by 5 bases, with 3 bases of the junction left unmatched. This CDR3 is built from 14 residues. Germline CDR1 SGDLS, CDR2 YYNGEE. This CDR3 is CASSPDRGDQPQHF. The CDR3 nucleotides read TGTGCCAGCAGCCCGGACAGGGGGGATCAGCCCCAGCATTTT.

This clone was detected only a few times. The rearrangement joins TRBV30 to TRBJ1-5; D is uncertain. Deletions cut 2 bases from V and 4 bases from J, with 9 bases between. This CDR3 has 13 residues. The V gene's germline CDR1 is GTSNPN and CDR2 SVGIG (reference sequence). The CDR3 sequence: CAWSSGKNQPQHF. For the CDR3, the DNA is TGTGCCTGGAGTTCTGGGAAGAATCAGCCCCAGCATTTT.

This clone was seen once. This chain uses TRBV6-6 with TRBJ2-7; a weak D match, TRBD1 (7 bases). The CDR3 consists of 14 residues. Germline V CDR1 and CDR2: MNHNY, SVGAGI (reference sequence). V lost 8 bases, J lost 0 bases, and 14 bases lay in between. The CDR3 coding sequence is TGTGCCAGCTGTCAGGGGGGCAGCTCCTACGAGCAGTACTTC. Translating gives CASCQGGSSYEQYF.

This clone has more than one count but fewer than ten. V is TRBV13 and J is TRBJ1-2; D gene uncertain. Germline values: CDR1 PRHDT, CDR2 FYEKMQ (reference sequence). The CDR3 extends over 13 amino acids. Trimming took 0 bases from V and 2 from J, leaving 4 bases between them. CDR3 loop: CASSLGRNYGYTF. CDR3 bases: TGTGCCAGCAGCTTAGGGCGGAACTATGGCTACACCTTC. The whole variable domain, remainder taken from reference TRBV13 and TRBJ1-2, is AAGVIQSPRHLIKEKRETATLKCYPIPRHDTVYWYQQGPGQDPQFLISFYEKMQSDKGSIPDRFSAQQFSDYHSELNMSSLELGDSALYFCASSLGRNYGYTFGSGTRLTVV.

The V gene is TRBV5-1, the J gene TRBJ1-4; possible D gene TRBD1, 6 bases. V dropped 6 bases and J dropped 0 bases, with 9 bases sitting between them. Germline V gives CDR1 SGHRS, CDR2 YFSETQ. The CDR3 is 14 residues long. The CDR3 sequence is CASTPGATNEKLFF. The CDR3 nucleotides are TGCGCCAGCACCCCAGGGGCAACTAATGAAAAACTGTTTTTT.

The chain recombines TRBV5-1 with TRBJ2-3; TRBD1 is a possible D gene (6 bases). The CDR3 runs 18 residues. V lost 6 bases and J lost 4, with 27 bases in between. CDR1 SGHRS and CDR2 YFSETQ come from the germline V gene. In nucleotides, the CDR3 is TGCGCCAGCACCCTAGACTGGACAGCCAACATAGCCCCAGATACGCAGTATTTT. This gives the protein CASTLDWTANIAPDTQYF.

J is TRBJ2-7 and V is TRBV4-1; D is unclear. The CDR3 totals 15 residues. Germline CDR1 is MGHRA and CDR2 is YSYEKL. Trimming took off 6 bases at V and 4 bases at J, with 19 bases between the two ends. Here the CDR3 reads CASSPGPLNVYEQYF. CDR3 DNA: TGCGCCAGCAGTCCCGGGCCCCTAAATGTATACGAGCAGTACTTC.

V is TRBV7-2 and J is TRBJ2-3; possibly TRBD2 for D (7 bases). V dropped 5 bases and J dropped 6 bases, with 15 bases sitting between them. Germline CDR1 SGHTA, CDR2 FQGNSA. The CDR3 has 14 amino acids. The CDR3 DNA sequence: TGTGCCAGCAGCCCCCGGGGGGCCAAGGATACGCAGTATTTT. The encoded protein is CASSPRGAKDTQYF. Using reference TRBV7-2 and TRBJ2-3 for the parts outside the CDR3, the full variable domain is GAGVSQSPSNKVTEKGKDVELRCDPISGHTALYWYRQSLGQGLEFLIYFQGNSAPDKSGLPSDRFSAERTGGSVSTLTIQRTQQEDSAVYLCASSPRGAKDTQYFGPGTRLTVL.

The genes are TRBV5-1 and TRBJ2-5, with D perhaps TRBD1 or TRBD2 (6 bases each). The CDR3 sequence is 15 residues long. Trimming took 0 bases from V and 5 from J, leaving 14 bases between them. The germline gives CDR1 SGHRS, CDR2 YFSETQ. This chain's CDR3 is CASSLASGAQETQYF. In nucleotides, the CDR3 is TGCGCCAGCAGCTTGGCCTCGGGGGCGCAGGAGACCCAGTACTTC.

This clone was seen only a few times. The V call is TRBV11-2, the J call TRBJ1-2; D is uncertain. The ends were cut back, 5 bases at V and 8 bases at J, with 12 bases in the middle. Germline values: CDR1 SGHAT, CDR2 FQNNGV. This CDR3 has 12 residues. The CDR3 coding sequence is TGTGCCAGCAGCCAAGATTCAGAAGGCTACACCTTC. This codes for CASSQDSEGYTF.

The genes are TRBV25-1 and TRBJ1-2, with a possible D match to TRBD1 (6 bases). Germline V gene lookup returns CDR1 MGHDK and CDR2 SYGVNS. V was trimmed by 5 bases and J by 8 bases, leaving 15 bases between them. This CDR3 is built from 13 residues. The CDR3: CASSRTGREGYTF. The CDR3 region has the DNA TGTGCCAGCAGTAGAACAGGGCGAGAGGGCTACACCTTC.

V usage is TRBV5-1 and J usage is TRBJ2-7, with D unclear. The CDR3 totals 12 residues. Trimming stripped 4 bases from V and 3 bases from J, with 8 bases between. Looked up from germline, CDR1 is SGHRS and CDR2 is YFSETQ. This chain's CDR3 is CASSAGSYEQYF. In nucleotides, the CDR3 is TGCGCCAGCAGCGCAGGTAGCTACGAGCAGTACTTC. Together with reference TRBV5-1 and TRBJ2-7, the CDR3 gives the full variable domain: KAGVTQTPRYLIKTRGQQVTLSCSPISGHRSVSWYQQTPGQGLQFLFEYFSETQRNKGNFPGRFSGRQFSNSRSEMNVSTLELGDSALYLCASSAGSYEQYFGPGTRLTVT.

The rearrangement uses TRBV25-1 and TRBJ2-7, with 10 bases fitting TRBD1. There are 14 residues in the CDR3. Germline CDR1 is MGHDK and CDR2 is SYGVNS. The trim removed 6 bases at V and 2 bases at J, leaving 4 bases unmatched. CDR3 sequence: CASRKGQGAYEQYF. CDR3 nucleotides: TGTGCCAGCAGGAAAGGACAGGGGGCCTACGAGCAGTACTTC.

The chain has TRBV4-3 and TRBJ2-2; 9 bases align to TRBD1. Germline V gives CDR1 LGHNA, CDR2 YSLEER. J lost 5 bases, V lost 0 bases, and 4 bases had no gene match. This CDR3 has 16 amino acids. CDR3 protein: CASSQDPGQGTGELFF. As DNA, the CDR3 is TGCGCCAGCAGCCAAGACCCGGGACAGGGAACCGGGGAGCTGTTTTTT.

The chain employs TRBV6-1 and TRBJ2-3; 9 positions agree with TRBD2. The CDR3 is made up of 13 amino acids. The V and J ends lost 5 bases and 10 bases, in that order; junction bases with no gene match: 7. Germline V CDR1 and CDR2: MNHNS, SASEGT. CDR3 in DNA: TGTGCCAGCAGTCTAGCGGGGCCACGACCGCAGTATTTT. The encoded protein is CASSLAGPRPQYF.

The J gene is TRBJ1-4, the V gene TRBV6-1; D is ambiguous. This CDR3 comprises 10 residues. V was clipped by 6 bases and J by 5 bases, with 1 base between them. Germline loops: CDR1 MNHNS, CDR2 SASEGT. The CDR3 nucleotides read TGTGCCAGCAGCAATGAAAAACTGTTTTTT. It codes for CASSNEKLFF.

J is TRBJ2-7 and V is TRBV12-5; tentatively, D is TRBD2 (5 bases). The germline V gene encodes CDR1 LGHNT and CDR2 FRNRAP. This CDR3 comprises 17 residues. The germline V and J ends were trimmed by 0 bases and 0 bases, with 15 bases remaining between them. The CDR3 loop is CASGLVAGSEFSYEQYF. The CDR3 coding sequence is TGTGCTAGTGGTTTGGTCGCGGGCAGCGAATTCTCCTACGAGCAGTACTTC.

This chain uses TRBV21-1 with TRBJ2-7. TRBV21-1 counts as a pseudogene. This CDR3 comprises 16 residues. The CDR3 region is CASSKVCFGLDDEQYF. CDR3 DNA sequence: TGTGCCAGCAGCAAAGTTTGTTTCGGATTGGACGACGAGCAGTACTTC.

The chain couples TRBV28 to TRBJ1-3; D perhaps matches TRBD1 (6 bases). The V end lost 4 bases, the J end lost 0 bases, and 19 bases lay between the germline ends. Germline V CDR1 and CDR2: MDHEN, SYDVKM. The CDR3 is made up of 18 amino acids. The CDR3 spells CASSSVRTVESSGNTIYF. CDR3 DNA sequence: TGTGCCAGCAGTTCAGTACGGACAGTAGAAAGCTCTGGAAACACCATATATTTT. The whole variable domain, filled in from reference TRBV28 and TRBJ1-3, reads DVKVTQSSRYLVKRTGEKVFLECVQDMDHENMFWYRQDPGLGLRLIYFSYDVKMKEKGDIPEGYSVSREKKERFSLILESASTNQTSMYLCASSSVRTVESSGNTIYFGEGSWLTVV.

This rearrangement joins TRBV5-1 to TRBJ1-3; D is possibly TRBD1 (5 bases). With 2 bases removed from V and 4 bases from J, the gap between germline ends came to 10 bases. This CDR3 has 14 residues. CDR1 is SGHRS, CDR2 YFSETQ, per germline. The CDR3 loop reads CASSFAGRGNTIYF. The CDR3 region has the DNA TGCGCCAGCAGCTTCGCAGGGCGGGGAAACACCATATATTTT.

The chain has TRBV6-5 and TRBJ1-2, with a possible D match to TRBD1 (5 bases). This CDR3 has 13 amino acids. V lost 5 bases to trimming and J lost 0 bases, with 7 bases between them. Germline V gives CDR1 MNHEY, CDR2 SVGAGI. In DNA, the CDR3 is TGTGCCAGCAGTCCGGGGGCTAACTATGGCTACACCTTC. This translates into CASSPGANYGYTF.

The rearrangement links TRBV9 to TRBJ2-1; D may be TRBD2 (6 bases). Per the germline V gene, CDR1 is SGDLS and CDR2 is YYNGEE. The ends were cut back, 3 bases at V and 8 bases at J, with 27 bases in the middle. The CDR3 is 18 amino acids. The CDR3 DNA reads as TGTGCCAGCAGCGCCCCCCGGGGGAGGCAGCCGGGGGTCGATGAGCAGTTCTTC. Its translation is CASSAPRGRQPGVDEQFF.

This clone has just a few counts. This chain uses TRBV15 with TRBJ1-2; the match to TRBD1 covers 7 bases. V shed 4 bases, J shed 2 bases, and the junction held 4 bases outside the gene matches. Germline CDR1 is LNHNV and CDR2 is YYDKDF (reference sequence). The CDR3 is made up of 14 amino acids. The CDR3 region is CATSKGGSNYGYTF. In DNA form, the CDR3 reads TGTGCCACCAGCAAAGGGGGCTCCAACTATGGCTACACCTTC.

The chain combines TRBV7-8 with TRBJ2-5; 8 bases line up with TRBD2. Per germline, CDR1 SGHVS and CDR2 FQNEAQ. The CDR3 has 11 residues. With 10 bases clipped from V and 5 bases from J, the junction kept 3 bases outside the gene matches. CDR3 coding DNA: TGTGCCACGGGGGGGGCGGAGACCCAGTACTTC. This codes for CATGGAETQYF.

DNA for the CDR3: TGTGCCAGCAGCTTATATGCGGCGGGGGGAACCTACGAGCAGTACTTC. The encoded protein is CASSLYAAGGTYEQYF. This sequence joins TRBV7-9 and TRBJ2-7, with TRBD2 identical over 8 bases. CDR3 length equals 16 residues. Germline V gene data show CDR1 as SEHNR and CDR2 as FQNEAQ (reference sequence). J lost 2 bases, V lost 2 bases, and 8 bases had no gene match.